The following is a T cell receptor beta chain sequence with its context. In its sample, this clonotype was seen many times. No antigen is known for it. It has no much larger one-base neighbor in the sample; base qualities were not kept. This record belongs to a study of low-dose radiotherapy and immunotherapy resistance in tumors (dated by TCRdb to 2022 to 2024). Turning to the overall study: Patients in Cohort 1 were given 0.5 Gy per fraction every 2 weeks, and the prescribed total PTV dose was 6.5 Gy. Starting on cycle 1 day 1, patients took 300 mg of aspirin by mouth once a day for four cycles. Intravenous cyclophosphamide at 200 mg/m2 was administered every two weeks, one day ahead of each radiation and immunotherapy administration. Randomization of trial participants into treatment groups was not performed. The translational analysis covered eight patients: three from the first dose cohort and the first five from the second dose cohort. Cohort 2 received 1 Gy per fraction every two weeks, with a total of 13 Gy over 26 weeks. Nivolumab was administered intravenously as a 240 mg flat dose every two weeks, and ipilimumab was administered intravenously at 1 mg/kg every six weeks.

Superscript III and a set of TRAV- and TRBV-specific primers were used to synthesize first-strand cDNA, so that both TCRalpha and TCRbeta chains were covered. TCRs were amplified for about 18 PCR cycles with Phusion, using a constant-region primer paired with the adapter attached to the V primers. The isolated mRNA was amplified using the MessageAmp II aRNA Amplification Kit, with in vitro transcription performed for 15 to 20 hours at 37 degrees C. mRNA for TCR sequencing was isolated with the Dynabeads mRNA DIRECT Purification Kit. Indexed Illumina adapters were added in a second Phusion PCR of about 27 cycles, after which AMPure XP beads were used to purify the products. An Illumina MiniSeq instrument was used to deep-sequence the TCRalpha and TCRbeta libraries. As for the authors' bioinformatics: Custom Perl scripts were used to pool TCR sequences that encoded the same protein, to remove out-of-frame sequences, and to calculate the abundance of each clonotype. The analysis excluded TCR sequences that were supported by just one read. Repertoire metrics included Shannon entropy, Gini index, clonality, richness, and frequency of TCRs shared between repertoires. TCRdb ran its own pipeline on the public reads, namely fastp trimming at Q25 and MiXCR clone calling, and kept in-frame beta chains. Merged by CDR3 protein, the rows form single entries marked with the most common genes and DNA. TCRdb's processing, not the authors' own work, is the source of the V and J calls. Recorded for this sample are tens of thousands of distinct CDR3 sequences; 9.4% of them occurred a single time. The top ten clones comprise around 0.93% of the sample.

The CDR3 contains 13 residues, cysteine and phenylalanine counted. CDR3 DNA is the only sequence kept; it has 39 bases, read in frame from the first base. CDR1 and CDR2 (MNHEY, SMNVEV) derive from the germline V gene (reference sequence). V is reduced by 3 bases and J by 5 bases, leaving a spacing of 9 bases between them. What this sample's time point label stands for: before trial treatment. The donors came from RACIN, which was a single-arm phase I dose-escalation trial that paired nivolumab and ipilimumab with aspirin, low-dose cyclophosphamide and low-dose radiotherapy. Patients were eligible if they had advanced solid tumors that were TIL-negative.

The V and J genes are TRBV27 and TRBJ2-3; the D gene is unclear. This receptor was obtained from a male donor with prostate cancer. Sequences were derived from PBMCs, sampled before treatment. Here the CDR3 is given as CASSLNYLDTQYF. The DNA is TGTGCCAGCAGTTTGAATTATCTAGATACGCAGTATTTT.